This T cell receptor beta chain was captured in a study of human thymus T cells. Resections from corrective heart surgery supplied the thymus tissue. Congenital heart defects were the reason for the corrective surgery that the donors, healthy Finnish infants, were having. Notes on this clone: The target antigen is unknown.

Notes on the study in general: Thymic and blood repertoires seemed to favor certain V and J genes. Related studies noted strongly shared thymic repertoires across unrelated people.

The assay was immunoSEQ multiplex PCR, and TCRdb's table has in-frame clones only and misses some. The table includes about 78,000 clones, about 96% detected once. The clonotype originates from a boy younger than two with a congenital heart defect but otherwise immunologically healthy. The sequencing input was thymus tissue.

The CDR3 sequence is CASSSKGGPGQGDTEAFF. The CDR3 region has the DNA TGTGCCAGCAGCTCTAAAGGAGGGCCGGGACAGGGTGATACTGAAGCTTTCTTT. This chain joins TRBV7-9 and TRBJ1-1, with 9 bases lining up with TRBD1. Trimming at V came to 4 bases and at J to 5 bases, leaving 17 bases not matched to a gene. Germline-derived CDR1 and CDR2 are SEHNR and FQNEAQ (reference sequence). This CDR3 region has 18 residues.